The present entry profiles one T cell receptor (beta chain) with its context. Deletions cut 6 bases from V and 0 bases from J, with 14 bases between. Germline V gene lookup returns CDR1 MDHEN and CDR2 SYDVKM. The CDR3 sequence is 15 residues long. These data originate in a study of blood T cell repertoires in COVID-19. The overall study: Collection of acute and convalescent COVID-19 samples took place in the United States, Italy and Spain.

Before being deemed recovered, Cohort 3 donors had two negative PCRs, clearance, or symptom resolution. Original data processing: Amplifying reference gene primers gave estimates of nucleated cell counts. TCRdb's copy holds only in-frame clones and misses some; the assay was immunoSEQ multiplex PCR. The DNA was the basis for D and trimming; V, J and clone size are from that table. The sample records fewer than 400,000 clones, more than 85% being singletons. This TCR was recovered from a woman aged 25 to 45 who had recovered from COVID-19. V is TRBV28 and J is TRBJ1-2; D gene unclear. The sample taken for sequencing was PBMCs or T cells enriched from blood (not recorded which). The CDR3 DNA sequence: TGTGCCAGCAGGGGTACAGCCACTTCTAACTATGGCTACACCTTC. Its translation is CASRGTATSNYGYTF.